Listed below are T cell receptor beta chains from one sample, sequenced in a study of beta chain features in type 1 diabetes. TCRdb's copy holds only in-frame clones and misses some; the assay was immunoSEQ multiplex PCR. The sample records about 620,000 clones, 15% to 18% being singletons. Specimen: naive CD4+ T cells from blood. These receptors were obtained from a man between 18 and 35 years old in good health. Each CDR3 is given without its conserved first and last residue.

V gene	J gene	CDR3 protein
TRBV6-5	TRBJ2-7	ASSYSRGPYEQY
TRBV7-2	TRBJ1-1	ASSLAAGWVAEAF
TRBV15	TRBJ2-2	ATSPSGLAGYTGELF
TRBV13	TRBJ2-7	ASSGRGEQY
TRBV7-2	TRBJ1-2	ASSLRDRETYGYT
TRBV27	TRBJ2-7	ASRSLAGVSYD
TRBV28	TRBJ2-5	ASSTGGETQY
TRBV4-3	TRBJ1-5	ASSQSTGGGQPQH
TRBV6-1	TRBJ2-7	ASTMTSGGYEQY
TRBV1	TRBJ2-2	TSSQYTSGRSGTGELF
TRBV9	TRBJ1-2	ASSVVPLANYGYT
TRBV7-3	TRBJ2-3	ASSRGTGLRTDTQY
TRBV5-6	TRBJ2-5	ASSRRDGQETQY
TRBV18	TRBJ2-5	ASSPPVTDYQETQY
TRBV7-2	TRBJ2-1	ASSLAAGGPKEQF
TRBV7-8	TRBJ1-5	ASSSRTADQPQH
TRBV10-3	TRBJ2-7	AISNRSAYEQY
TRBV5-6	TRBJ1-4	ASSAQGATNEKLF
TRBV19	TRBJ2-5	ASRRSPPAETQY
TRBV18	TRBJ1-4	ASSIGRGRINEKLF
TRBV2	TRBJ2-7	ASSDTGGISYEQY
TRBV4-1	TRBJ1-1	ASSGLGRKNTEAF
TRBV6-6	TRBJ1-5	ASSITAQGGQPQH
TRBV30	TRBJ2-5	AWSVQSRSGGRY